Listed here are 23 T cell receptor beta chains from one sample, sequenced in a study of T cells in tumors after PD-1 blockade. This table comes from immunoSEQ multiplex PCR, and its TCRdb copy is limited to in-frame clones, with some not included. The sample contains 45,000 to 60,000 clones, 81% of which appear only once. Sample: PBMCs, taken before anti-PD-1 treatment. These receptors came from a human donor with basal cell carcinoma.

This clone was seen only once. The V and J genes are TRBV27 and TRBJ1-2; the match to TRBD1 covers 7 bases. The CDR3 is made up of 14 amino acids. Germline-derived CDR1 and CDR2 are MNHEY and SMNVEV (reference sequence). The junction had 7 bases not matched to a gene; V was cut back by 3 bases and J by 6 bases. CDR3 in DNA: TGTGCCAGCAGTTTGCGCGGGACAGCGAATGGCTACACCTTC. Translated, it gives CASSLRGTANGYTF.

This clone has only a few counts. This chain connects TRBV5-1 to TRBJ2-2; D possibly matches TRBD1 or TRBD2 (6 bases each). This CDR3 spans 15 amino acids. CDR1 is SGHRS and CDR2 is YFSETQ in the germline V gene. V dropped 5 bases and J dropped 0 bases, with 11 bases sitting between them. The DNA for the CDR3 is TGCGCCAGCAGGACGGGGGCCGCGAACACCGGGGAGCTGTTTTTT. Translating it yields CASRTGAANTGELFF.

The chain recombines TRBV6-4 with TRBJ2-1, with 10 bases lining up with TRBD2. The CDR3 contains 15 residues. Unmatched junction bases numbered 3, after V lost 2 bases and J lost 5 bases. Germline values: CDR1 MRHNA, CDR2 SNTAGT. The CDR3 DNA is TGTGCCAGCAGTGACGAGCGGGGGGGCCACAATGAGCAGTTCTTC. Its protein is CASSDERGGHNEQFF.

The chain uses TRBV6-5 and TRBJ1-5; D not certain. V was shortened by 9 bases and J by 1 base, with 7 bases between the two germline ends. The CDR3 contains 12 residues. In germline, CDR1 is MNHEY, CDR2 SVGAGI. The CDR3 DNA follows: TGTGCCAGAAGCGGGAGCAATCAGCCCCAGCATTTT. Protein: CARSGSNQPQHF.

There are a few counts of this clone. The chain links TRBV18 to TRBJ2-2; possible D gene TRBD2, 7 bases. The CDR3 sequence is 17 residues long. The V and J ends lost 0 bases and 3 bases respectively, with 14 bases between them. Per germline, CDR1 KGHSH and CDR2 LQKENI. The CDR3 is CASSPPGGGAHTGELFF. CDR3 nucleotide sequence: TGTGCCAGCTCACCACCCGGCGGGGGCGCCCACACCGGGGAGCTGTTTTTT.

With regard to this clone: Other DNA sequences in the sample encode the same CDR3. The chain couples TRBV5-5 to TRBJ2-3, with TRBD1 as a possible D gene (5 bases). The germline CDR1 and CDR2 sequences are SGHKS and YYEKEE (reference sequence). V lost 8 bases and J lost 3, with 10 bases in between. The CDR3 runs 12 residues. The CDR3 nucleotides read TGTGCCAGTTCCAGGGATACAGATACGCAGTATTTT. Its protein is CASSRDTDTQYF.

The rearrangement uses TRBV29-1 and TRBJ1-1; 8 nucleotides match TRBD1. Germline V lookup: CDR1 SQVTM, CDR2 ANQGSEA. J was trimmed by 10 bases and V by 2 bases; bases with no gene match: 3. This CDR3 comprises 11 residues. The CDR3 sequence is CSVEPDRGAFF. The CDR3 bases are TGCAGCGTTGAACCCGACAGGGGAGCTTTCTTT.

J is TRBJ2-7 and V is TRBV21-1; the D call of TRBD2 is as the table states it, not checked on the DNA. TRBV21-1 is shown as a pseudogene. CDR3 length equals 16 residues. CDR3: CASSSYLAGADYEQYF. The CDR3 DNA follows: TGTGCCAGCAGCTCCTACCTAGCGGGGGCGGACTACGAGCAGTACTTC.

The CDR3 protein is CASSTPGLGYEQYF. The CDR3 DNA reads TGTGCCAGCAGCACCCCGGGACTAGGTTACGAGCAGTACTTC. The V call is TRBV28, the J call TRBJ2-7; 8 bases fit TRBD2. CDR1 is MDHEN and CDR2 is SYDVKM in the germline V gene. V was pared by 6 bases and J by 4 bases, with 8 bases of the junction left unmatched. The CDR3 covers 14 residues.

This clone came up once. This chain uses TRBV7-2 with TRBJ1-2; the D is unclear. The CDR3 length is 15 residues. Germline V CDR1 and CDR2: SGHTA, FQGNSA. The germline V and J ends were trimmed by 2 bases and 1 base, with 11 bases remaining between them. The CDR3 spells CASSLTPTDNYGYTF. CDR3 nucleotide sequence: TGTGCCAGCAGCTTAACACCCACCGATAACTATGGCTACACCTTC.

V and J are TRBV12-3 or TRBV12-4 and TRBJ2-7, with D possibly being TRBD1 (6 bases). The CDR3 runs to 13 residues. V was clipped by 6 bases and J by 5 bases, with 14 bases between them. The CDR3 sequence: CASRSRDNHEQYF. CDR3 in DNA: TGTGCCAGCAGGAGTCGGGACAACCACGAGCAGTACTTC.

This clone was seen a single time. The chain uses TRBV5-6 and TRBJ2-7; no clear D gene. Germline loops: CDR1 SGHDT, CDR2 YYEEEE. This CDR3 region has 13 residues. V was cut by 0 bases and J by 1 base, with 5 bases left in between. DNA of the CDR3: TGTGCCAGCAGCTTGGGAAGATCCTACGAGCAGTACTTC. It codes for CASSLGRSYEQYF.

The chain is built from TRBV14 and TRBJ2-2; 9 bases fit TRBD2. The length of the CDR3 is 17 residues. Germline assignment: CDR1 SGHDN and CDR2 FVKESK. The V gene end was trimmed by 1 base and the J gene end by 4 bases; junction bases not matched to a gene: 7. CDR3 sequence (DNA): TGTGCCAGCAGCCAAGTCCGCGGGGGGGCAGGCACCGGGGAGCTGTTTTTT. This gives the protein CASSQVRGGAGTGELFF.

This clone was seen a single time. The chain recombines TRBV6-4 with TRBJ2-2; 11 nucleotides line up with TRBD2. This CDR3 is built from 18 residues. V lost 4 bases and J lost 4; bases outside the gene matches: 11. Per germline, CDR1 MRHNA and CDR2 SNTAGT. The CDR3 DNA reads as TGTGCCAGCAGTGTCCCCGGGGGTAGCGGGGGGGCCACCGGGGAGCTGTTTTTT. This translates into CASSVPGGSGGATGELFF.

This rearrangement joins TRBV7-9 to TRBJ2-6, with a weak D call TRBD1 (6 bases). Germline CDR1 reads SEHNR; CDR2 reads FQNEAQ (reference sequence). Trimming took 5 bases from V and 5 from J, leaving 13 bases between them. The CDR3 has 15 residues. Written as DNA, the CDR3 is TGTGCCAGCAGCCGACAGGAGCTCTGGGCCAACGTCCTGACTTTC. Translating gives CASSRQELWANVLTF.

V is TRBV18 and J is TRBJ2-2; no clear D. Trimming stripped 6 bases from V and 3 bases from J, with 8 bases between. CDR1 KGHSH and CDR2 LQKENI come from the germline V gene. CDR3 length equals 13 residues. The CDR3 sequence: CASSPRDTGELFF. CDR3 DNA sequence: TGTGCCAGCTCCCCAAGGGACACCGGGGAGCTGTTTTTT.

The rearrangement links TRBV24-1 to TRBJ1-4; D remains ambiguous. Per germline, CDR1 KGHDR and CDR2 SFDVKD. This CDR3 is 15 amino acids long. The germline V and J ends were trimmed by 3 bases and 4 bases, with 11 bases remaining between them. The CDR3 sequence: CATSDPGSLNEKLFF. The CDR3 DNA reads as TGTGCCACCAGTGATCCGGGGAGCCTTAATGAAAAACTGTTTTTT.

The V gene is TRBV6-5, the J gene TRBJ1-2; D gene ambiguous. Germline CDR1 is MNHEY and CDR2 is SVGAGI. V dropped 7 bases and J dropped 5 bases, with 8 bases sitting between them. The CDR3 runs to 11 residues. Here the CDR3 reads CASTDGYGYTF. The CDR3 DNA follows: TGTGCCAGCACCGACGGTTATGGCTACACCTTC.

The chain links TRBV6-5 to TRBJ1-6, with D uncertain. The CDR3 spans 15 residues. Trimming removed 1 base at V and 4 bases at J, with 8 bases between. CDR1 is MNHEY, CDR2 SVGAGI, per germline. In nucleotides, the CDR3 is TGTGCCAGCAGTTACTTCCGGGGATATAATTCACCCCTCCACTTT. Translating gives CASSYFRGYNSPLHF.

This chain joins TRBV30 and TRBJ2-1, with D hard to call. The CDR3 contains 12 residues. V was shortened by 8 bases and J by 10 bases, with 18 bases between the two germline ends. Germline V CDR1 and CDR2: GTSNPN, SVGIG (reference sequence). CDR3 bases: TGTGCCCGTTCATCCGGAGCTCCCGAGCAGTTCTTC. Translating it yields CARSSGAPEQFF. Drawing the rest from reference TRBV30 and TRBJ2-1, the complete variable domain is SQTIHQWPATLVQPVGSPLSLECTVEGTSNPNLYWYRQAAGRGLQLLFYSVGIGQISSEVPQNLSASRPQDRQFILSSKKLLLSDSGFYLCARSSGAPEQFFGPGTRLTVL.

The rearrangement uses TRBV6-4 and TRBJ1-1, with a possible D match to TRBD1 (6 bases). The CDR3 contains 13 residues. CDR1 and CDR2 from the germline V gene are MRHNA and SNTAGT. V lost 0 bases, J lost 11 bases, and 13 bases lay in between. The CDR3 DNA is TGTGCCAGCAGTGACTCCGACAACAGGGACGCTTTCTTT. Amino acids: CASSDSDNRDAFF.

This clone was observed a handful of times. The chain employs TRBV23-1 and TRBJ1-1; D not certain. TRBV23-1 is an ORF, and what it does is uncertain. V lost 6 bases to trimming and J lost 6 bases, with 11 bases between them. This CDR3 comprises 12 residues. The CDR3 loop reads CASRKALSEAFF. In DNA, the CDR3 is TGCGCCAGCAGGAAGGCATTATCTGAAGCTTTCTTT.

This chain connects TRBV29-1 to TRBJ2-7; 8 positions agree with TRBD1. This CDR3 is 14 amino acids long. V lost 6 bases, J lost 4 bases, and 11 bases stayed unmatched. Per the germline V gene, CDR1 is SQVTM and CDR2 is ANQGSEA. CDR3 nucleotide sequence: TGCAGCGTAGGGCCACCGACAGGGGATTACGAGCAGTACTTC. Translation gives CSVGPPTGDYEQYF.